The 29 T cell receptor beta chains reported below all come from one sample, sequenced in a study of blood T cell repertoires in COVID-19. TCRdb's table, derived via immunoSEQ multiplex PCR, lists solely in-frame clones and lacks some. The table lists more than 75,000 clones, roughly 89% of them singletons. The specimen was peripheral blood. These receptors originate from a man between 45 and 60 years old with acute or convalescent COVID-19.

This sequence joins TRBV19 and TRBJ1-1; TRBD1 might be the D (6 bases). The CDR3 totals 14 residues. The V and J ends lost 8 bases and 3 bases respectively, with 16 bases between them. Germline values: CDR1 LNHDA, CDR2 SQIVND (reference sequence). The CDR3 sequence: CASQLTGGYTEAFF. The CDR3 bases are TGTGCCAGTCAACTGACAGGAGGATACACTGAAGCTTTCTTT.

V is TRBV6-5 and J is TRBJ2-2; D perhaps matches TRBD2 (5 bases). CDR1 and CDR2 (germline): MNHEY, SVGAGI. CDR3 length equals 13 residues. V lost 6 bases, J lost 7 bases, and 12 bases lay in between. Here the CDR3 reads CASSLGSHGELFF. The CDR3 nucleotides are TGTGCCAGCAGCTTAGGGAGTCACGGGGAGCTGTTTTTT.

The chain combines TRBV12-3 or TRBV12-4 with TRBJ2-7; 7 bases match TRBD1. V lost 4 bases and J lost 4; bases outside the gene matches: 4. There are 13 residues in the CDR3. The CDR3 bases are TGTGCCAGCAGTTCAGGGGGAGAGTACGAGCAGTACTTC. As protein: CASSSGGEYEQYF.

V is TRBV5-4 and J is TRBJ2-3; the match to TRBD2 covers 9 bases. Germline V gene sequence: CDR1 SGHNT, CDR2 YYREEE (reference sequence). The CDR3 has 16 residues. V lost 2 bases, J lost 2 bases, and 6 bases stayed unmatched. In DNA form, the CDR3 reads TGTGCCAGCAGCTTACCCCCTAGCGGGGACACAGATACGCAGTATTTT. Encoded protein: CASSLPPSGDTDTQYF.

This clone has only one observation. The chain uses TRBV3-1 (or the pseudogene TRBV3-2) and TRBJ2-5; D is uncertain. V was pared by 6 bases and J by 4 bases, with 6 bases between. This CDR3 contains 11 residues. Germline CDR1 is LGHDT and CDR2 is YNNKEL (reference sequence). The CDR3, as DNA: TGTGCCAGCAGGGGCCGAGAGACCCAGTACTTC. Residues: CASRGRETQYF.

V gene TRBV19 combines with J gene TRBJ1-1; the match to TRBD1 covers 8 bases. Per the germline V gene, CDR1 is LNHDA and CDR2 is SQIVND (reference sequence). The CDR3 has 16 residues. The junction had 8 bases not matched to a gene; V was cut back by 4 bases and J by 1 base. CDR3 coding DNA: TGTGCCAGTAGTAAATTAACCGGGACAGGGAACACTGAAGCTTTCTTT. This encodes CASSKLTGTGNTEAFF.

The chain is built from TRBV7-9 and TRBJ2-5; 9 nucleotides line up with TRBD1. The germline gives CDR1 SEHNR, CDR2 FQNEAQ (reference sequence). The CDR3 contains 14 residues. The V and J ends lost 3 bases and 2 bases, in that order; junction bases with no gene match: 1. The CDR3 loop is CASSFGTGQETQYF. CDR3 DNA: TGTGCCAGCAGCTTTGGGACAGGGCAAGAGACCCAGTACTTC.

The V and J genes are TRBV2 and TRBJ2-1, with 8 bases matching TRBD1. The CDR3 runs 14 residues. Per germline, CDR1 SNHLY and CDR2 FYNNEI. V lost 4 bases, J lost 3 bases, and 2 bases stayed unmatched. The CDR3, as DNA: TGTGCCAGCAGTGCAGACAGGGGCTACAATGAGCAGTTCTTC. This translates into CASSADRGYNEQFF. Full variable domain (remainder filled in from reference TRBV2 and TRBJ2-1): EPEVTQTPSHQVTQMGQEVILRCVPISNHLYFYWYRQILGQKVEFLVSFYNNEISEKSEIFDDQFSVERPDGSNFTLKIRSTKLEDSAMYFCASSADRGYNEQFFGPGTRLTVL.

The V gene is TRBV7-9, the J gene TRBJ1-1; a possible D gene is TRBD1 (6 bases). Trimming removed 3 bases from V and 7 bases from J, with 12 bases in between. Germline lookup yields CDR1 SEHNR and CDR2 FQNEAQ (reference sequence). The CDR3 covers 13 residues. This CDR3 reads CASSFTGQNEAFF. The CDR3 DNA follows: TGTGCCAGCAGCTTCACTGGACAGAATGAAGCTTTCTTT.

The V call is TRBV7-7, the J call TRBJ2-7, with 8 bases identical to TRBD1. Looked up from germline, CDR1 is SSHAT and CDR2 is FNYEAQ (reference sequence). The CDR3 has 16 residues. With 1 base clipped from V and 3 bases from J, the junction kept 8 bases outside the gene matches. CDR3 bases: TGTGCCAGCAGCTTAGGCCCCCGGACAGGGAACTACGAGCAGTACTTC. Amino acid sequence: CASSLGPRTGNYEQYF. Based on the CDR3 plus reference TRBV7-7 and TRBJ2-7, the full variable domain is GAGVSQSPRYKVTKRGQDVTLRCDPISSHATLYWYQQALGQGPEFLTYFNYEAQPDKSGLPSDRFSAERPEGSISTLTIQRTEQRDSAMYRCASSLGPRTGNYEQYFGPGTRLTVT.

The gene calls are TRBV7-3 and TRBJ1-1; possibly TRBD1 for D (6 bases). The V gene lost 4 bases and the J gene lost 4 bases, with 10 bases spanning the gap. The CDR3 runs to 13 residues. Germline CDR1 is SGHTA and CDR2 is FQGTGA. CDR3 in amino acids: CASSYQQGTEAFF. The CDR3 nucleotides read TGTGCCAGCAGCTATCAACAGGGCACTGAAGCTTTCTTT.

The V and J genes are TRBV5-4 and TRBJ2-1, with TRBD1 matching 8 bases. The CDR3 covers 15 residues. Germline trimming cut 2 bases from V and 4 bases from J; bases unmatched to any gene: 5. Germline V CDR1 and CDR2: SGHNT, YYREEE (reference sequence). CDR3 DNA sequence: TGTGCCAGCAGCTTTGCACAGGGGGTTTACAATGAGCAGTTCTTC. It yields the protein CASSFAQGVYNEQFF.

The V call is TRBV4-3, the J call TRBJ2-3, with TRBD2 as a possible D gene (6 bases). The CDR3 spans 17 residues. Between the trimmed V and J ends, which lost 0 bases and 2 bases, there was a span of 15 bases. Germline V gene data show CDR1 as LGHNA and CDR2 as YSLEER. CDR3 sequence (DNA): TGCGCCAGCAGCCAAGATCGGCCGGGGGATCACACAGATACGCAGTATTTT. Residues: CASSQDRPGDHTDTQYF.

The chain couples TRBV7-9 to TRBJ2-3; tentatively, D is TRBD1 (6 bases). Germline lookup yields CDR1 SEHNR and CDR2 FQNEAQ (reference sequence). This CDR3 is built from 15 residues. Trimming shortened V by 5 bases and J by 8 bases, and 20 bases separated the two germline ends. The CDR3 sequence is CASSQIPRGTRTQYF. The CDR3 nucleotides are TGTGCCAGCAGCCAGATACCCAGGGGCACACGTACGCAGTATTTT.

The chain combines TRBV4-3 with TRBJ2-6; 9 nucleotides match TRBD1. With V trimmed by 2 bases and J by 0 bases, 14 bases remained unmatched. This CDR3 comprises 21 residues. The germline V gene encodes CDR1 LGHNA and CDR2 YSLEER. The CDR3 spells CASSQNILRTGELSGANVLTF. The CDR3 nucleotides are TGCGCCAGCAGCCAAAACATACTAAGGACAGGGGAGCTCTCTGGGGCCAACGTCCTGACTTTC.

The chain links TRBV5-5 to TRBJ1-2, with TRBD1 matching 10 bases. The CDR3 has 13 amino acids. Germline-derived CDR1 and CDR2 are SGHKS and YYEKEE (reference sequence). V was clipped by 4 bases and J by 8 bases; unmatched bases: 5. CDR3 region: CASSTTGGDGYTF. CDR3 sequence (DNA): TGTGCCAGCAGCACGACAGGGGGCGACGGCTACACCTTC.

Concerning this clone itself: This sample includes further DNA sequences coding for the same CDR3. The CDR3 spells CASSVGTGGNTGELFF. In DNA form, the CDR3 reads TGTGCCAGCAGCGTAGGGACAGGGGGGAACACCGGGGAGCTGTTTTTT. V and J are TRBV9 and TRBJ2-2; TRBD1 aligns across 10 bases. Germline V lookup: CDR1 SGDLS, CDR2 YYNGEE. CDR3 length: 16 amino acids. Unmatched junction bases numbered 0, after V lost 0 bases and J lost 1 base.

The chain recombines TRBV11-3 with TRBJ2-5; perhaps TRBD1 as D (6 bases). The V and J ends lost 2 bases and 2 bases respectively, with 9 bases between them. Germline CDR1 and CDR2: SGHNT and YENEEA. This CDR3 spans 14 amino acids. This CDR3 is CASSLRQGQETQYF. DNA for the CDR3: TGTGCCAGCAGCTTACGGCAGGGGCAAGAGACCCAGTACTTC.

The chain has TRBV18 and TRBJ1-6; D is uncertain. Germline V gene lookup returns CDR1 KGHSH and CDR2 LQKENI. The length of the CDR3 is 15 residues. Trimming pared 3 bases from V and 5 bases from J, leaving 11 bases between. The CDR3 bases are TGTGCCAGCTCACCTACTGCCCCTAATAATTCACCCCTCCACTTT. Protein sequence: CASSPTAPNNSPLHF.

V usage is TRBV2 and J usage is TRBJ2-3, with 10 bases lining up with TRBD2. Trimming at V came to 10 bases and at J to 2 bases, leaving 15 bases not matched to a gene. Germline V gene lookup returns CDR1 SNHLY and CDR2 FYNNEI. This CDR3 has 17 residues. CDR3 protein: CATMRWTSGRDTDTQYF. The CDR3 nucleotides are TGTGCCACCATGCGATGGACTAGCGGTAGGGACACAGATACGCAGTATTTT.

The chain employs TRBV2 and TRBJ1-6; D is undetermined. CDR3 length: 14 residues. The ends were cut back, 4 bases at V and 4 bases at J, with 8 bases in the middle. Germline V gene lookup returns CDR1 SNHLY and CDR2 FYNNEI. Here the CDR3 reads CASSVAPYNSPLHF. CDR3 DNA sequence: TGTGCCAGCAGTGTGGCCCCTTATAATTCACCCCTCCACTTT.

The V call is TRBV30, the J call TRBJ1-1; D not resolved. CDR1 GTSNPN and CDR2 SVGIG come from the germline V gene (reference sequence). The CDR3 consists of 12 residues. V lost 5 bases to trimming and J lost 7 bases, with 14 bases between them. The CDR3: CAWDRFGNEAFF. CDR3 nucleotides: TGTGCCTGGGATCGTTTCGGGAATGAAGCTTTCTTT.

This clone was observed a few times. The rearrangement joins TRBV21-1 to TRBJ1-1; TRBD1, the table's D call, lacks a check against the DNA. TRBV21-1 is a documented pseudogene. This CDR3 has 15 residues. Here the CDR3 reads CASSKVRAVNTEAFF. The CDR3 DNA reads as TGTGCCAGCAGCAAAGTCAGGGCGGTGAACACTGAAGCTTTCTTT.

In this sample, this clone turned up a few times. The V gene is TRBV5-6, the J gene TRBJ1-1, with D unclear. This CDR3 contains 13 residues. The V gene's germline CDR1 is SGHDT and CDR2 YYEEEE. V lost 4 bases and J lost 4, with 11 bases in between. The CDR3 DNA follows: TGTGCCAGCAGCCGTTTGATGAGCACTGAAGCTTTCTTT. It specifies CASSRLMSTEAFF.

The chain uses TRBV5-6 and TRBJ2-5; possible D gene TRBD1, 5 bases. The ends were cut back, 0 bases at V and 5 bases at J, with 11 bases in the middle. The CDR3 has 14 amino acids. Germline V lookup: CDR1 SGHDT, CDR2 YYEEEE. The CDR3 DNA reads as TGTGCCAGCAGCTTGGTAGGGAAGGGGGAGACCCAGTACTTC. Translation: CASSLVGKGETQYF.

The chain joins TRBV5-1 to TRBJ2-2, with D hard to call. The CDR3 totals 14 residues. V dropped 4 bases and J dropped 4 bases, with 11 bases sitting between them. The germline gives CDR1 SGHRS, CDR2 YFSETQ. The CDR3 DNA follows: TGCGCCAGCAGCCACACCTCATTCACCGGGGAGCTGTTTTTT. Translating gives CASSHTSFTGELFF.

The chain recombines TRBV7-9 with TRBJ2-3; tentatively, D is TRBD1 (6 bases). This CDR3 is built from 15 residues. Germline assignment: CDR1 SEHNR and CDR2 FQNEAQ (reference sequence). V lost 6 bases and J 1 base, leaving 14 bases between the germline ends. For the CDR3, the DNA is TGTGCCAGCAGTCCCCAACAGGGAGGCACAGATACGCAGTATTTT. Translated, it gives CASSPQQGGTDTQYF.

The CDR3: CASSQEVVREGANEKLFF. CDR3 nucleotides: TGCGCCAGCAGCCAAGAAGTTGTGAGGGAAGGAGCTAATGAAAAACTGTTTTTT. This chain uses TRBV4-3 with TRBJ1-4; D unclear. The CDR3 has 18 residues. With 0 bases removed from V and 3 bases from J, the gap between germline ends came to 17 bases. In germline, CDR1 is LGHNA, CDR2 YSLEER.

Regarding this clone: The junction does not match germline at one end; this may be a read error. The chain couples TRBV4-1 to TRBJ1-1, with 9 bases identical to TRBD1. Looked up from germline, CDR1 is MGHRA and CDR2 is YSYEKL. The CDR3 runs 18 residues. The CDR3 sequence is CASSHEPDRGRVKTEAFF. Here the CDR3 DNA reads TGCGCCAGCAGCCATGAACCCGACAGGGGGAGAGTGAAAACTGAAGCTTTCTTT.